The 21 T cell receptor beta chains presented below share a single source sample, sequenced in a study of blood T cell repertoires in COVID-19. Profiling relied on immunoSEQ multiplex PCR, and the TCRdb table lists in-frame clones only, not all of them. The top ten clones hold around 26% of a sample with under 150,000 clones, 88% of them seen once. The sample taken for sequencing was peripheral blood. These receptors all stem from a human donor in a cohort sampled during active COVID-19.

The chain is built from TRBV7-2 and TRBJ2-2; TRBD1 is a possible D gene (6 bases). The CDR3 length is 16 residues. The germline gives CDR1 SGHTA, CDR2 FQGNSA. The V end was cut by 1 base, the J end by 4 bases, with 13 bases between. The CDR3: CASSLVSQGSTGELFF. The CDR3 DNA is TGTGCCAGCAGCTTAGTGTCGCAGGGGAGCACCGGGGAGCTGTTTTTT.

As DNA, the CDR3 is TGCGCCAGCAGCCAATGGGGACAGGCCATCGGGACTGGGGCCAACGTCCTGACTTTC. It yields the protein CASSQWGQAIGTGANVLTF. V gene TRBV4-3 combines with J gene TRBJ2-6; TRBD1 aligns across 8 bases. J lost 2 bases, V lost 2 bases, and 11 bases had no gene match. This CDR3 contains 19 residues. Germline V lookup: CDR1 LGHNA, CDR2 YSLEER.

The chain has TRBV5-4 and TRBJ1-6; 9 positions agree with TRBD1. The trim removed 4 bases at V and 7 bases at J, leaving 6 bases unmatched. The CDR3 covers 15 residues. Germline CDR1 reads SGHNT; CDR2 reads YYREEE (reference sequence). The CDR3 is CASSVQGARNSPLHF. DNA of the CDR3: TGTGCCAGCAGCGTACAGGGGGCAAGGAATTCACCCCTCCACTTT.

CDR3 bases: TGTGCCTCCACACGGGGGGCGAACACTGAAGCTTTCTTT. Translated: CASTRGANTEAFF. The chain is built from TRBV19 and TRBJ1-1, with D tentatively TRBD1 (6 bases). Per the germline V gene, CDR1 is LNHDA and CDR2 is SQIVND (reference sequence). This CDR3 comprises 13 residues. V lost 11 bases, J lost 1 base, and 14 bases lay in between.

CDR3 in amino acids: CAWEDRAVYGYTF. In DNA form, the CDR3 reads TGTGCCTGGGAGGACAGGGCGGTCTATGGCTACACCTTC. The V gene is TRBV30, the J gene TRBJ1-2; TRBD1 agrees at 8 bases. CDR3 length: 13 residues. Germline values: CDR1 GTSNPN, CDR2 SVGIG (reference sequence). The junction had 6 bases not matched to a gene; V was cut back by 5 bases and J by 4 bases. Drawing the rest from reference TRBV30 and TRBJ1-2, the complete variable domain is SQTIHQWPATLVQPVGSPLSLECTVEGTSNPNLYWYRQAAGRGLQLLFYSVGIGQISSEVPQNLSASRPQDRQFILSSKKLLLSDSGFYLCAWEDRAVYGYTFGSGTRLTVV.

The chain is built from TRBV5-6 and TRBJ2-7; 10 nucleotides line up with TRBD1. The germline CDR1 and CDR2 sequences are SGHDT and YYEEEE. The ends lost 0 bases at V and 1 base at J; junction bases unmatched: 7. This CDR3 is built from 17 residues. CDR3 region: CASSLGQGAVRSYEQYF. In DNA form, the CDR3 reads TGTGCCAGCAGCTTGGGACAGGGGGCGGTAAGGTCCTACGAGCAGTACTTC.

The chain is built from TRBV27 and TRBJ2-3, with TRBD2 as a possible D gene (5 bases). The CDR3 has 16 residues. The germline V and J ends were trimmed by 3 bases and 2 bases, with 15 bases remaining between them. In germline, CDR1 is MNHEY, CDR2 SMNVEV (reference sequence). The CDR3 bases are TGTGCCAGCAGTTTTAGGACTCCTCAATACACAGATACGCAGTATTTT. It encodes CASSFRTPQYTDTQYF.

In this sample, this clone turned up once. The rearrangement links TRBV30 to TRBJ1-5; D call uncertain. CDR3 length equals 14 residues. Germline-derived CDR1 and CDR2 are GTSNPN and SVGIG (reference sequence). V shed 3 bases and J shed 0 bases, with 9 bases lying between them. CDR3 DNA: TGTGCCTGGAGCGGACTATATAGCAATCAGCCCCAGCATTTT. This encodes CAWSGLYSNQPQHF.

CDR3 sequence: CASSTHRGTNEKLFF. The CDR3 coding sequence is TGTGCCAGCAGTACCCACAGGGGGACTAATGAAAAACTGTTTTTT. The chain combines TRBV25-1 with TRBJ1-4; 8 nucleotides match TRBD1. The CDR3 covers 15 residues. With 5 bases clipped from V and 2 bases from J, the junction kept 4 bases outside the gene matches. CDR1 and CDR2 (germline): MGHDK, SYGVNS. The full variable domain, with the rest looked up from reference TRBV25-1 and TRBJ1-4, is EADIYQTPRYLVIGTGKKITLECSQTMGHDKMYWYQQDPGMELHLIHYSYGVNSTEKGDLSSESTVSRIRTEHFPLTLESARPSHTSQYLCASSTHRGTNEKLFFGSGTQLSVL.

The J gene is TRBJ2-7, the V gene TRBV19, with 9 positions matching TRBD1. This CDR3 is built from 14 residues. Per germline, CDR1 LNHDA and CDR2 SQIVND (reference sequence). V dropped 5 bases and J dropped 1; count of bases not matched to a gene: 3. CDR3 bases: TGTGCCAGTAGTGACGGGACAGGGTCCTACGAGCAGTACTTC. As protein: CASSDGTGSYEQYF.

The V and J genes are TRBV7-3 and TRBJ2-3; TRBD1 is a possible D gene (7 bases). Germline assignment: CDR1 SGHTA and CDR2 FQGTGA. This CDR3 comprises 14 residues. Trimming removed 0 bases from V and 11 bases from J, with 15 bases in between. The CDR3 is CASSLTRGAGRQYF. The CDR3 nucleotides read TGTGCCAGCAGCTTAACCAGGGGGGCAGGGAGGCAGTATTTT. The whole variable domain, remainder taken from reference TRBV7-3 and TRBJ2-3, is GAGVSQTPSNKVTEKGKYVELRCDPISGHTALYWYRQSLGQGPEFLIYFQGTGAADDSGLPNDRFFAVRPEGSVSTLKIQRTERGDSAVYLCASSLTRGAGRQYFGPGTRLTVL.

This clone was counted only a few times. The genes are TRBV27 and TRBJ2-7; 11 bases map to TRBD2. Trimming removed 4 bases from V and 0 bases from J; junction bases left unmatched: 5. The length of the CDR3 is 16 residues. CDR1 and CDR2 from the germline V gene are MNHEY and SMNVEV (reference sequence). CDR3: CASSSPSGGPSYEQYF. The CDR3 DNA reads TGTGCCAGCAGTTCCCCTAGCGGGGGGCCCTCCTACGAGCAGTACTTC.

This chain joins TRBV23-1 and TRBJ2-1, with D perhaps matching TRBD2 (5 bases). TRBV23-1 is an ORF; its function is uncertain. The CDR3 runs 16 residues. The germline V and J ends were trimmed by 1 base and 7 bases, with 17 bases remaining between them. The CDR3 here is CASSQYRWTPGNEQFF. In DNA form, the CDR3 reads TGCGCCAGCAGTCAATATCGGTGGACCCCGGGAAATGAGCAGTTCTTC.

The genes are TRBV4-1 and TRBJ2-6, with a possible D match to TRBD2 (6 bases). The CDR3 sequence is 16 residues long. Germline V gives CDR1 MGHRA, CDR2 YSYEKL. V dropped 0 bases and J dropped 2 bases, with 8 bases sitting between them. CDR3 residues: CASSQDRTTGANVLTF. CDR3 bases: TGCGCCAGCAGCCAAGATAGGACTACTGGGGCCAACGTCCTGACTTTC.

V gene TRBV6-6 combines with J gene TRBJ2-1, with a tentative D call TRBD1 (6 bases). V was cut by 6 bases and J by 5 bases, with 20 bases left in between. This CDR3 comprises 16 residues. Germline-derived CDR1 and CDR2 are MNHNY and SVGAGI (reference sequence). CDR3 nucleotide sequence: TGTGCCAGCAGGCTCGATCGGACAGCCCTCAACAATGAGCAGTTCTTC. This sequence encodes CASRLDRTALNNEQFF.

This clone was observed once. J is TRBJ2-7 and V is TRBV14, with 8 bases matching TRBD1. CDR3 size: 14 residues. Germline V CDR1 and CDR2: SGHDN, FVKESK. After removal of 3 bases from V and 3 bases from J, the junction contained 4 bases not matched to a gene. Here the CDR3 DNA reads TGTGCCAGCAGCCACGGACAGGGTGTCTACGAGCAGTACTTC. It translates to CASSHGQGVYEQYF.

The chain has TRBV19 and TRBJ2-1; tentative D call: TRBD2 (6 bases). V dropped 2 bases and J dropped 4 bases, with 15 bases sitting between them. Germline V gene sequence: CDR1 LNHDA, CDR2 SQIVND (reference sequence). CDR3 length equals 16 residues. CDR3 sequence (DNA): TGTGCCAGTAGTATATCGGGCCTAGCGAAGTACAATGAGCAGTTCTTC. It codes for CASSISGLAKYNEQFF. Complete variable domain (other parts from reference TRBV19 and TRBJ2-1): DGGITQSPKYLFRKEGQNVTLSCEQNLNHDAMYWYRQDPGQGLRLIYYSQIVNDFQKGDIAEGYSVSREKKESFPLTVTSAQKNPTAFYLCASSISGLAKYNEQFFGPGTRLTVL.

This chain uses TRBV11-2 with TRBJ2-7; a weak D match, TRBD2 (5 bases). Looked up from germline, CDR1 is SGHAT and CDR2 is FQNNGV. Trimming took 5 bases from V and 3 from J, leaving 11 bases between them. The CDR3 has 13 residues. The CDR3 is CASSAIGDYEQYF. DNA for the CDR3: TGTGCCAGCAGCGCCATCGGGGACTACGAGCAGTACTTC.

This clone was observed once. This chain uses TRBV19 with TRBJ2-2; TRBD1 might be the D (6 bases). The V and J ends lost 3 bases and 1 base respectively, with 9 bases between them. Germline V gives CDR1 LNHDA, CDR2 SQIVND (reference sequence). CDR3 length equals 15 residues. The CDR3 DNA reads as TGTGCCAGTAGTATTCCGACAGGGAACACCGGGGAGCTGTTTTTT. Its protein is CASSIPTGNTGELFF.

This chain connects TRBV6-5 to TRBJ2-7; D remains unclear. The CDR3 extends over 13 amino acids. Germline-derived CDR1 and CDR2 are MNHEY and SVGAGI. Trimming took 2 bases from V and 7 from J, leaving 12 bases between them. The CDR3, as DNA: TGTGCCAGCAGTTACATGACGGGTGGAGAGCAGTACTTC. Its protein product is CASSYMTGGEQYF.

The CDR3 reads CASIPGSSSDTQYF. The CDR3 DNA follows: TGCGCCAGCATCCCGGGATCTAGTTCGGATACGCAGTATTTT. This chain uses TRBV10-2 with TRBJ2-3; D may be TRBD2 (5 bases). The V and J ends lost 7 bases and 6 bases respectively, with 17 bases between them. Germline values: CDR1 WSHSY, CDR2 SAAADI. The CDR3 length is 14 residues.